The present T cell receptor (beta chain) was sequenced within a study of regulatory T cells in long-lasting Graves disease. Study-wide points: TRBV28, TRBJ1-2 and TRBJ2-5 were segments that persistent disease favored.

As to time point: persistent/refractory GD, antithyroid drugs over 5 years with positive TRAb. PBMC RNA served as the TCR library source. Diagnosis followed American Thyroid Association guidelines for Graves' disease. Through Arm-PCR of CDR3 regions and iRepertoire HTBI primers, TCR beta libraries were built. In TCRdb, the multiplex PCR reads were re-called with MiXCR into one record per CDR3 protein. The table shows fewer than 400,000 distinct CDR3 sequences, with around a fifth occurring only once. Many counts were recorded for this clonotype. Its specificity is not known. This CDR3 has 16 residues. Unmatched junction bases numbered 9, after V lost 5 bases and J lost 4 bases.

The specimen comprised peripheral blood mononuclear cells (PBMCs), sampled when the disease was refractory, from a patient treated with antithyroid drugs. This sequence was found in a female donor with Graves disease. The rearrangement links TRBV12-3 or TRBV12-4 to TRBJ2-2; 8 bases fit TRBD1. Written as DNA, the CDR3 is TGTGCCAGCAGTATCCGACAGGGGCGATTCACCGGGGAGCTGTTTTTT. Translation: CASSIRQGRFTGELFF.